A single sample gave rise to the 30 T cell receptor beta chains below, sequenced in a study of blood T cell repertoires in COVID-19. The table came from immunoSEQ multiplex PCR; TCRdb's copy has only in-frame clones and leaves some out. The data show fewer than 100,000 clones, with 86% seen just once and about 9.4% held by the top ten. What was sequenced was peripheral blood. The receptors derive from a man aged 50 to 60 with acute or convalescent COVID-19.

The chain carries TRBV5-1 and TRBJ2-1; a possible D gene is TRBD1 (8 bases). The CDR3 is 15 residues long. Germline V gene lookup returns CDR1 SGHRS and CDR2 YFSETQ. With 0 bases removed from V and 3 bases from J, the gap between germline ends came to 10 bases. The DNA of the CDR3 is TGCGCCAGCAGCTTGGACAGGGGGGGCTACAATGAGCAGTTCTTC. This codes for CASSLDRGGYNEQFF.

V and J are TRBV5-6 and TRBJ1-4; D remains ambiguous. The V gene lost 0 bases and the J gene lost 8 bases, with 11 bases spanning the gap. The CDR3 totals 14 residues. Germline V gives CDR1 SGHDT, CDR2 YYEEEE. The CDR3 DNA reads TGTGCCAGCAGCTTGGGCCTTTCGGAGGAAAAACTGTTTTTT. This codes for CASSLGLSEEKLFF.

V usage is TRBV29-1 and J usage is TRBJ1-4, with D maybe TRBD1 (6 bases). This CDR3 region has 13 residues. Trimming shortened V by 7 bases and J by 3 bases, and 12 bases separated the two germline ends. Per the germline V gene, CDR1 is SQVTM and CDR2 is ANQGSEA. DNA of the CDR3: TGCAGCGGACGGGACACACCTAATGAAAAACTGTTTTTT. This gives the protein CSGRDTPNEKLFF.

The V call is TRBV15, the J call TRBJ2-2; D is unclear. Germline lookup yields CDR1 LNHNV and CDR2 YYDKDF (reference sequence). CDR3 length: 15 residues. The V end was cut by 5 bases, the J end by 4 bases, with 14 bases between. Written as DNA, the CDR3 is TGTGCCACCAGCGGATTCGGAGAGGTCACCGGGGAGCTGTTTTTT. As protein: CATSGFGEVTGELFF.

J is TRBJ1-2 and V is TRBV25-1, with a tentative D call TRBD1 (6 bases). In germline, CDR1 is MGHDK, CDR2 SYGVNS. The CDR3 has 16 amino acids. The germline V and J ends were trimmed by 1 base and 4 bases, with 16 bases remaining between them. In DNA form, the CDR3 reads TGTGCCAGCAGTGAATCGGGGGGGCGCAGGGTCTATGGCTACACCTTC. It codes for CASSESGGRRVYGYTF.

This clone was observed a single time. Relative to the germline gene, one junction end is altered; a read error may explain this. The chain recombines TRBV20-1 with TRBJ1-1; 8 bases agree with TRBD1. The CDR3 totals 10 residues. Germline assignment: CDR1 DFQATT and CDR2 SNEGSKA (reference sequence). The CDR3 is CYPGGQEGDF. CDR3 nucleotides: TGCTACCCGGGGGGACAGGAGGGGGACTTT.

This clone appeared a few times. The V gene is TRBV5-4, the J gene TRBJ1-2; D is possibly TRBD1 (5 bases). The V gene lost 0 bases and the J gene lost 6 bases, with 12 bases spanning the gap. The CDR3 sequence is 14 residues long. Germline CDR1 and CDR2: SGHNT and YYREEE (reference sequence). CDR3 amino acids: CASSLAEGVHGYTF. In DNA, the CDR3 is TGTGCCAGCAGCTTGGCCGAAGGGGTACATGGCTACACCTTC.

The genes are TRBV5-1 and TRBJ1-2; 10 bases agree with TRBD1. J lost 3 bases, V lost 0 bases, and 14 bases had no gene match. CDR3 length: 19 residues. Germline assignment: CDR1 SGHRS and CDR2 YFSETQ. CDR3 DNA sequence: TGCGCCAGCAGCTTGGACGGTGGGACAGGGGACCTCCTCGACTATGGCTACACCTTC. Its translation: CASSLDGGTGDLLDYGYTF.

CDR3 sequence: CASSTSRFEQYF. CDR3 nucleotides: TGTGCCAGCAGTACTAGCCGCTTCGAGCAGTACTTC. The genes are TRBV28 and TRBJ2-7; the D gene is possibly TRBD2 (6 bases). This CDR3 has 12 amino acids. The germline V and J ends were trimmed by 5 bases and 6 bases, with 11 bases remaining between them. Looked up from germline, CDR1 is MDHEN and CDR2 is SYDVKM.

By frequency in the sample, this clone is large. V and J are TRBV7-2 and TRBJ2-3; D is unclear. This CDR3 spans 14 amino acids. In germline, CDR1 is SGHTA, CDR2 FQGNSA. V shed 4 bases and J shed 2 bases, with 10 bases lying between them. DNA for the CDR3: TGTGCCAGCAGCTCTATCCTAGACACAGATACGCAGTATTTT. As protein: CASSSILDTDTQYF. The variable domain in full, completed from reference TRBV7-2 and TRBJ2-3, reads GAGVSQSPSNKVTEKGKDVELRCDPISGHTALYWYRQSLGQGLEFLIYFQGNSAPDKSGLPSDRFSAERTGGSVSTLTIQRTQQEDSAVYLCASSSILDTDTQYFGPGTRLTVL.

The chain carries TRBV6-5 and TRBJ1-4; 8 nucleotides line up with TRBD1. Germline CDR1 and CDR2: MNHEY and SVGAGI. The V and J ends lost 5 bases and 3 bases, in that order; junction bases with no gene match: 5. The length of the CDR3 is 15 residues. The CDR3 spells CASSRQGYSNEKLFF. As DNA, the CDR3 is TGTGCCAGCAGTCGACAGGGGTACTCTAATGAAAAACTGTTTTTT.

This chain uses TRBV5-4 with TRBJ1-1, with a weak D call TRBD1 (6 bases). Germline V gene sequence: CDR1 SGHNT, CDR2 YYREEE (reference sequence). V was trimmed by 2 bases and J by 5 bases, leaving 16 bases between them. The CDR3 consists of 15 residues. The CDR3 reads CASSFGGQLGTEAFF. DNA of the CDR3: TGTGCCAGCAGCTTCGGGGGGCAGTTGGGAACTGAAGCTTTCTTT.

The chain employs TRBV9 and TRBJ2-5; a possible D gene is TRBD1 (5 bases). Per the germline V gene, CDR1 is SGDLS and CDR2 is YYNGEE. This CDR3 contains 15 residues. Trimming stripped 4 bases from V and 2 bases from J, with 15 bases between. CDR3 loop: CASSPQTGTQETQYF. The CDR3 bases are TGTGCCAGCAGCCCCCAAACAGGAACGCAAGAGACCCAGTACTTC.

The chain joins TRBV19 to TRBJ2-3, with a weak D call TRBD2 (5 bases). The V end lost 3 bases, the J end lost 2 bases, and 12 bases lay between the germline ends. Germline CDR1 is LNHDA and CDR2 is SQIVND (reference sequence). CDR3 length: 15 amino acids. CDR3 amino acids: CASSIRGRNTDTQYF. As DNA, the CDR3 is TGTGCCAGTAGTATCCGGGGTCGGAACACAGATACGCAGTATTTT.

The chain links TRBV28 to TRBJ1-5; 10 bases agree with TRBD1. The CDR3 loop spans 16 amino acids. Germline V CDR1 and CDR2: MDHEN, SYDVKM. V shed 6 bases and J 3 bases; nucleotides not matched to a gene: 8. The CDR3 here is CASRTGGVKFNQPQHF. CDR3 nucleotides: TGTGCCAGCAGGACAGGGGGCGTCAAGTTCAATCAGCCCCAGCATTTT.

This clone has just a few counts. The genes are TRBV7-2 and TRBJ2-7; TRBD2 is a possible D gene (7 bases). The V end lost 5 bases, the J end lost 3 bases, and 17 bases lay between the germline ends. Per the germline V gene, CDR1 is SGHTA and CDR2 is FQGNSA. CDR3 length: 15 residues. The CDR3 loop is CASSPKGGGGYEQYF. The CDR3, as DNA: TGTGCCAGCAGCCCAAAAGGGGGAGGGGGCTACGAGCAGTACTTC. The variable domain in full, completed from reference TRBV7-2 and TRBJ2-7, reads GAGVSQSPSNKVTEKGKDVELRCDPISGHTALYWYRQSLGQGLEFLIYFQGNSAPDKSGLPSDRFSAERTGGSVSTLTIQRTQQEDSAVYLCASSPKGGGGYEQYFGPGTRLTVT.

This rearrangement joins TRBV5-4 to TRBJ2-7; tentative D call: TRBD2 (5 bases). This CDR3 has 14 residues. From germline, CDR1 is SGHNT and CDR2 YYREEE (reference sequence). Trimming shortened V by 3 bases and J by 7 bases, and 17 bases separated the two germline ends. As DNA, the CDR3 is TGTGCCAGCAGCTCGGACTTGGGGAAGGGAGAGCAGTACTTC. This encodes CASSSDLGKGEQYF. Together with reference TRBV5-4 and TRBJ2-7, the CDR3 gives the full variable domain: ETGVTQSPTHLIKTRGQQVTLRCSSQSGHNTVSWYQQALGQGPQFIFQYYREEENGRGNFPPRFSGLQFPNYSSELNVNALELDDSALYLCASSSDLGKGEQYFGPGTRLTVT.

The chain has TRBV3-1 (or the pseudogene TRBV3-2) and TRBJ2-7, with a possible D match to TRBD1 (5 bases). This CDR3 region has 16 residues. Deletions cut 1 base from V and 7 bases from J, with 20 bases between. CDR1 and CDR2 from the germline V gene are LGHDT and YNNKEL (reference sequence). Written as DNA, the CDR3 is TGTGCCAGCAGCCAAGGCCTAGGACATACCTACGAAGAGCAGTACTTC. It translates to CASSQGLGHTYEEQYF.

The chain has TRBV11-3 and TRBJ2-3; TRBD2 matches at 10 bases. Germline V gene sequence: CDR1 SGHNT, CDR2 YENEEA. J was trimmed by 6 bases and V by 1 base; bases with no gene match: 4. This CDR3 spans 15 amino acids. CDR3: CASSLVGLAEDTQYF. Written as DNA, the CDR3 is TGTGCCAGCAGCTTAGTCGGACTAGCGGAGGATACGCAGTATTTT. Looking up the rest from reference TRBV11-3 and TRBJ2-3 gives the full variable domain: EAGVVQSPRYKIIEKKQPVAFWCNPISGHNTLYWYLQNLGQGPELLIRYENEEAVDDSQLPKDRFSAERLKGVDSTLKIQPAELGDSAVYLCASSLVGLAEDTQYFGPGTRLTVL.

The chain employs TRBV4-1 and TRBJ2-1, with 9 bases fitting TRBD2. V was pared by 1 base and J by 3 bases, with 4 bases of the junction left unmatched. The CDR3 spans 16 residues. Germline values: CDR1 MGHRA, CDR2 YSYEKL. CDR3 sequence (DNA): TGCGCCAGCAGCCAAGTCGGACTAGCGTACTACAATGAGCAGTTCTTC. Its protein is CASSQVGLAYYNEQFF.

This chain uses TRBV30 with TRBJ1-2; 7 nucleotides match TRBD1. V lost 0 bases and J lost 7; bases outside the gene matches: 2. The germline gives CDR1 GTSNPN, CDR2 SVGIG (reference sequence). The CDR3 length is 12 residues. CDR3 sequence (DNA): TGTGCCTGGAGTGTACAGGGGACTGGCTACACCTTC. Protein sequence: CAWSVQGTGYTF.

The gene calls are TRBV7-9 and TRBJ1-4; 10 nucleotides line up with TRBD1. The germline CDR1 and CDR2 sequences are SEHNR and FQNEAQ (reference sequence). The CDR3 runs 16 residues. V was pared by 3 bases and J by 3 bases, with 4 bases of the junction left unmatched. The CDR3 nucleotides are TGTGCCAGCAGCTTTGACAGGGGGCTATCTAATGAAAAACTGTTTTTT. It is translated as CASSFDRGLSNEKLFF.

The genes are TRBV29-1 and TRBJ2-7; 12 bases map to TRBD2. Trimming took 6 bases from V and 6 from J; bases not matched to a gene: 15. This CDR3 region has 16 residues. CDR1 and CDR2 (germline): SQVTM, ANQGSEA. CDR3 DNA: TGCAGCGTCGCCCACCTAGCGGGGGGGGCGGGGGGCGAGCAGTACTTC. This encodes CSVAHLAGGAGGEQYF.

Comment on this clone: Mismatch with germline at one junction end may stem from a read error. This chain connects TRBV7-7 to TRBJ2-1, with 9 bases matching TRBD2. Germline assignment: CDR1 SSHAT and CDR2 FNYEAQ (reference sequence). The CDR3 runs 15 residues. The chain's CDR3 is CASSLAAGGPDEQFF. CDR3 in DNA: TGTGCTAGCAGCTTAGCGGCGGGAGGGCCCGATGAGCAGTTCTTC.

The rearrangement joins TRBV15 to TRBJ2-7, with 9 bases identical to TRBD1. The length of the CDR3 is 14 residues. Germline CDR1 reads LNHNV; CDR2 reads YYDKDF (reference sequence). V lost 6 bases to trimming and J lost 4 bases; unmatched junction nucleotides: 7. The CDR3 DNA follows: TGTGCCACCAGTTCTCCGGGACAGGGATACGAGCAGTACTTC. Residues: CATSSPGQGYEQYF.

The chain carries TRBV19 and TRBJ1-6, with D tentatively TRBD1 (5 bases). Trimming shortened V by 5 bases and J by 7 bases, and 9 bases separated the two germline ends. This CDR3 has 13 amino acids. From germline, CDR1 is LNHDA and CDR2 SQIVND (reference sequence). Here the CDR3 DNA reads TGTGCCAGTAGTCGCAGGACAAATTCACCCCTCCACTTT. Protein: CASSRRTNSPLHF. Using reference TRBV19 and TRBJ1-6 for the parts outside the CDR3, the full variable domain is DGGITQSPKYLFRKEGQNVTLSCEQNLNHDAMYWYRQDPGQGLRLIYYSQIVNDFQKGDIAEGYSVSREKKESFPLTVTSAQKNPTAFYLCASSRRTNSPLHFGNGTRLTVT.

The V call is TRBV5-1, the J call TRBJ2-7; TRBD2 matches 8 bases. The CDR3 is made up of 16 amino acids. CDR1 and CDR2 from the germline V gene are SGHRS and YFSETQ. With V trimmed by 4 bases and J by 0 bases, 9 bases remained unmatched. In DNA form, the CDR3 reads TGCGCCAGCAGCATCAGTACTAGCGGCGGCTCCTACGAGCAGTACTTC. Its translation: CASSISTSGGSYEQYF.

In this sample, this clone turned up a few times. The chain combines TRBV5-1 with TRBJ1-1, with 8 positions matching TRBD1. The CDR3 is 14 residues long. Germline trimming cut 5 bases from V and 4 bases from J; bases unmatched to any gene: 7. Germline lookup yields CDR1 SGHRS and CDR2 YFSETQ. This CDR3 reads CASSLWTGSTEAFF. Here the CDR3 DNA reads TGCGCCAGCAGTCTTTGGACAGGGAGCACTGAAGCTTTCTTT.

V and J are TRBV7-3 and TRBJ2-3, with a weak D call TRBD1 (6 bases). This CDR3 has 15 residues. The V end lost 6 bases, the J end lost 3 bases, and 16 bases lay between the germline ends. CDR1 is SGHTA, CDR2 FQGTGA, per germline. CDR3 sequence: CASSPQGQGTDTQYF. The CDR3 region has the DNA TGTGCCAGCAGTCCACAGGGTCAGGGGACAGATACGCAGTATTTT.

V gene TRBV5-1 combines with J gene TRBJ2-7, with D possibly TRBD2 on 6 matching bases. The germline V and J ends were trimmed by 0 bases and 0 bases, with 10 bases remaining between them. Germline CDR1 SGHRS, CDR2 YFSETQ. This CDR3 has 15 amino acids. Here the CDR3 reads CASSLVAGSSYEQYF. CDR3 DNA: TGCGCCAGCAGCTTGGTGGCCGGGAGCTCCTACGAGCAGTACTTC.